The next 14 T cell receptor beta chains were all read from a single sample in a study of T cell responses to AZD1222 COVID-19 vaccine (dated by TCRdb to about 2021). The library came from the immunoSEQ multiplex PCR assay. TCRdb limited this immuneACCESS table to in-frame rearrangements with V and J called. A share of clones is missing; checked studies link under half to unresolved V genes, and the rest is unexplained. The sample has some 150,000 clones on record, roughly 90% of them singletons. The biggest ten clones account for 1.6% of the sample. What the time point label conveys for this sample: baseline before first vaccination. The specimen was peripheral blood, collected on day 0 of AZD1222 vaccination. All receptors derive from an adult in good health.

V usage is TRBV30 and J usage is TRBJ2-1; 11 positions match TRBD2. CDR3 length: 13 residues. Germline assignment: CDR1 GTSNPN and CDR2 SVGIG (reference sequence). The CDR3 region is CACTSGSYNEQFF. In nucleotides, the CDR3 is TGTGCGTGTACTAGCGGGAGCTACAATGAGCAGTTCTTC.

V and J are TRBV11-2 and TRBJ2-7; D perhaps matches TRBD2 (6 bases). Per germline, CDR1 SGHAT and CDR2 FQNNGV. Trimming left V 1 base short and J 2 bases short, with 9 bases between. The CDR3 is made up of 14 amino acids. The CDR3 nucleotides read TGTGCCAGCAGCTTAGGGAGGGGACCCTACGAGCAGTACTTC. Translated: CASSLGRGPYEQYF. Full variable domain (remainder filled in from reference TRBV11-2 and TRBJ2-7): EAGVAQSPRYKIIEKRQSVAFWCNPISGHATLYWYQQILGQGPKLLIQFQNNGVVDDSQLPKDRFSAERLKGVDSTLKIQPAKLEDSAVYLCASSLGRGPYEQYFGPGTRLTVT.

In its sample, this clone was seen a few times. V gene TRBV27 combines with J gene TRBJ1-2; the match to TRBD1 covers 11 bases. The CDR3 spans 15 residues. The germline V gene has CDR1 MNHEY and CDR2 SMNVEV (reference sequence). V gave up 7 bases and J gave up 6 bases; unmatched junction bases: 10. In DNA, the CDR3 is TGTGCCAGCACCGCCGGGACAGGGGGAATAAATGGCTACACCTTC. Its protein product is CASTAGTGGINGYTF.

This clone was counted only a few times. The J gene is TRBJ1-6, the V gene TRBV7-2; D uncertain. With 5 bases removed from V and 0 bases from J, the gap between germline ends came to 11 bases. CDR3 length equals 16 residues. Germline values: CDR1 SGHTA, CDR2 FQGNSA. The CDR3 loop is CASSPGGSSYNSPLHF. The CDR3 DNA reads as TGTGCCAGCAGCCCGGGAGGGAGCTCCTATAATTCACCCCTCCACTTT.

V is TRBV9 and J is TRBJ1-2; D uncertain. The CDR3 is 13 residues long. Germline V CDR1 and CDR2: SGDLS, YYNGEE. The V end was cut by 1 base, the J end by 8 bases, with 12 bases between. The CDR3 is CASSVSSKMGYTF. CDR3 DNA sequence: TGTGCCAGCAGCGTAAGCAGTAAAATGGGCTACACCTTC.

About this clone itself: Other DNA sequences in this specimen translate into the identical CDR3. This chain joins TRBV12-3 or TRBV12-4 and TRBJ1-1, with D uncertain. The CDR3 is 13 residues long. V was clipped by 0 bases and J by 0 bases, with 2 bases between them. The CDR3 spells CASSLALNTEAFF. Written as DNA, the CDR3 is TGTGCCAGCAGTTTAGCCCTGAACACTGAAGCTTTCTTT.

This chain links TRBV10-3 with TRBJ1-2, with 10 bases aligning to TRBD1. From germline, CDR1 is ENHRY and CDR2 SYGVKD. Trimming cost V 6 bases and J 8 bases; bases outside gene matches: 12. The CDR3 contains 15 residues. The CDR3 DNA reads TGTGCCATCAGACCAGAAGCGGGACAGGGGACCGGCTACACCTTC. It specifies CAIRPEAGQGTGYTF.

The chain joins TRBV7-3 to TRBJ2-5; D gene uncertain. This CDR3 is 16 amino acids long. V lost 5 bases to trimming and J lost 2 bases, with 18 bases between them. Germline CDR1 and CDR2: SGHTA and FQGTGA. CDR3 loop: CASSLGYSSLQETQYF. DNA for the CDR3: TGTGCCAGCAGCCTAGGGTACAGCTCCCTGCAAGAGACCCAGTACTTC.

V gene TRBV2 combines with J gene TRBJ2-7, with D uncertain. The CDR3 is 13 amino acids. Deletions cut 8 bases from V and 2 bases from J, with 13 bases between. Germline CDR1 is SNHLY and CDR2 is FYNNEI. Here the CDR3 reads CASDVGLTYEQYF. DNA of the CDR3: TGTGCCAGCGATGTAGGGTTGACCTACGAGCAGTACTTC.

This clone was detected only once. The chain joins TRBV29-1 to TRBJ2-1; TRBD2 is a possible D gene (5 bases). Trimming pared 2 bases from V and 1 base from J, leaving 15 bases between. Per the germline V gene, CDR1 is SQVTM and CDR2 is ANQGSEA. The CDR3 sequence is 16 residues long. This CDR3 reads CSVERSLAGSYNEQFF. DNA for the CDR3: TGCAGCGTTGAACGGAGTCTGGCGGGTTCCTACAATGAGCAGTTCTTC.

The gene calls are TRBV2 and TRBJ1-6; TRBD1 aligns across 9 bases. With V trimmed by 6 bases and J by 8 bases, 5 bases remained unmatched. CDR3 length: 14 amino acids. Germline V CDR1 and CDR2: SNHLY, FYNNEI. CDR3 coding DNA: TGTGCCAGCAGCGCAGACAGGGGGGATTCACCCCTCCACTTT. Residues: CASSADRGDSPLHF.

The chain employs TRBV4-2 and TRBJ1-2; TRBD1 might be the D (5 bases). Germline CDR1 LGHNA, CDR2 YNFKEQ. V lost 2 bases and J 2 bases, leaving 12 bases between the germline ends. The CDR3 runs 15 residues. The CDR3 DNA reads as TGTGCCAGCAGCCAAACCGAGGGGCAGAACTATGGCTACACCTTC. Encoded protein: CASSQTEGQNYGYTF.

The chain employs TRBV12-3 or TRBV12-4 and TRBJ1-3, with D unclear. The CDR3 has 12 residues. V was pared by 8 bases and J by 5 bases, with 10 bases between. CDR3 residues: CASGLRRNTIYF. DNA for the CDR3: TGTGCCAGCGGACTCCGACGAAACACCATATATTTT.

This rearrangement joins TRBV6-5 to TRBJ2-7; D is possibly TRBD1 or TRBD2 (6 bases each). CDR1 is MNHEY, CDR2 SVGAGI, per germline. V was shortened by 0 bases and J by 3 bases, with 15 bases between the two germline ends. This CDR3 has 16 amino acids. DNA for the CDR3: TGTGCCAGCAGTTACTCCGCAGGGGACTCCAGCTACGAGCAGTACTTC. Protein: CASSYSAGDSSYEQYF.